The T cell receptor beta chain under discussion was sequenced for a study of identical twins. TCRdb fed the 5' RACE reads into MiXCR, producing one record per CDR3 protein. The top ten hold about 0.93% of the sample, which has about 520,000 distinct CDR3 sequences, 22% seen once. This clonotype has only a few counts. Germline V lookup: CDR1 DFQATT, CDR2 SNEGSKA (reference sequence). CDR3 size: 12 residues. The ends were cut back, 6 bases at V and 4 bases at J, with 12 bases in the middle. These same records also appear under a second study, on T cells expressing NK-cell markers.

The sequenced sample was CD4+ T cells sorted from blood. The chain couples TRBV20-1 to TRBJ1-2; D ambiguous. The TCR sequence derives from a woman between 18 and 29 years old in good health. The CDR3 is CSARASFYGYTF. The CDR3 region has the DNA TGCAGTGCAAGGGCATCTTTCTATGGCTACACCTTC.